This T cell receptor (beta chain) was recovered during a study of cytomegalovirus exposure and HLA in healthy donors. A multiplex PCR was run with 60 Vbeta primers and 13 Jbeta primers. Clones were read by immunoSEQ multiplex PCR, and TCRdb kept only the in-frame ones, dropping some. The sample has 150,000 or so clones; 80% are singletons. This clone was counted a few times. The same CDR3 arises from other DNA sequences in this sample as well. CDR1 is MDHEN and CDR2 is SYDVKM in the germline V gene. The CDR3 has 15 residues. Trimming removed 1 base from V and 2 bases from J; junction bases left unmatched: 4.

This clonotype was obtained from a man aged 25 to 40 in good health and CMV-seropositive. V is TRBV28 and J is TRBJ1-1, with 7 bases fitting TRBD1. Sequenced: PBMCs. The CDR3 DNA sequence: TGTGCCAGCAGTTTATCCAGGGGGGCCAACACTGAAGCTTTCTTT. It is translated as CASSLSRGANTEAFF.